This T cell receptor (beta chain) was retrieved from a study of blood T cell repertoires in COVID-19. Study-wide background: Samples of COVID-19 (acute and convalescent) were obtained from the United States, Italy and Spain.

Some clones are missing from TCRdb's copy, which holds only in-frame ones; the method was immunoSEQ multiplex PCR. The sample records about 100,000 clones, about four fifths being singletons. This clone was seen just once. Trimming at V came to 3 bases and at J to 11 bases, leaving 9 bases not matched to a gene. CDR1 is KGHSH, CDR2 LQKENI, per germline. This CDR3 comprises 13 residues. V is TRBV18 and J is TRBJ1-1; 7 positions match TRBD1. What was sequenced was peripheral blood. This sequence was found in a human donor in a cohort sampled during active COVID-19. The CDR3 protein is CASSPLPGGLAFF. CDR3 nucleotide sequence: TGTGCCAGCTCACCGCTACCAGGGGGTTTGGCTTTCTTT.